This TCR beta chain was sequenced during a study of T cells in Graves' hyperthyroidism and ophthalmopathy. PBMCs stemmed from less than 13 ml fresh peripheral blood. CDR1 is SGHVS, CDR2 FQNEAQ, per germline. Trimming took 3 bases from V and 5 from J, leaving 20 bases between them. The CDR3 totals 16 residues. TCR beta CDR3 regions were amplified from RNA transcripts. The HTBI set primed first-round TCR CDR3 RT-PCR. TCRdb processed the multiplex PCR reads anew with MiXCR; each CDR3 protein has one entry. The data contain some 620,000 distinct CDR3 sequences, around 16% of them seen just once; the ten biggest clones take up approximately 3.9%.

Sequences were obtained from blood. This clonotype originated in a woman in her 30s with Graves' hyperthyroidism. This rearrangement joins TRBV7-8 to TRBJ2-7; tentative D call: TRBD2 (5 bases). CDR3 loop: CASSFLPNVRDNEQYF. In DNA form, the CDR3 reads TGTGCCAGCAGCTTTCTTCCGAATGTTCGGGATAACGAGCAGTACTTC.